What follows is one T cell receptor beta chain and its context. A sample-barcoded 5' primer and a J-beta primer mix were used in a second PCR of roughly 6 to 11 cycles. TCRdb re-analysed the 5' RACE reads in MiXCR, keeping a single row per CDR3 protein. The table includes 1.5 million to 2 million distinct CDR3 sequences, roughly 32% detected once. These data are taken from a study of blood T cells in healthy people across ages. The sample comprised blood. This clonotype was obtained from a woman in her 30s in good health.

The CDR3 loop is CATSREGGQFF. For the CDR3, the DNA is TGTGCCACCAGCAGAGAAGGTGGGCAGTTCTTC. V gene TRBV15 combines with J gene TRBJ2-1; D is ambiguous. Germline assignment: CDR1 LNHNV and CDR2 YYDKDF (reference sequence). This CDR3 is 11 amino acids long. V was trimmed by 0 bases and J by 12 bases, leaving 6 bases between them.